This T cell receptor (beta chain) appears in the sequencing data of a study of shared clonotypes between healthy human individuals. Trimming removed 1 base from V and 3 bases from J, with 16 bases in between. The CDR3 contains 16 residues. Germline CDR1 reads GTSNPN; CDR2 reads SVGIG (reference sequence). Method: immunoSEQ multiplex PCR; TCRdb's copy keeps in-frame clones and lacks some. This table holds a few million clones, nearly 97% found once. This receptor was taken from a man between 18 and 29 years old in good health. Sequencing input: naive CD4+ T cells sorted from blood. Subset of the sample: CD45RA+ positively selected. This chain uses TRBV30 with TRBJ1-3; no clear D gene. The CDR3 DNA reads as TGTGCCTGGAGTGCCCGGGGTTGGGCCATTGGAAACACCATATATTTT. This encodes CAWSARGWAIGNTIYF.